This T cell receptor beta chain comes out of a study of T-cell memory formation after mild COVID-19. At least ten counts were recorded for this clonotype. Its antigen is not known. Using its own MiXCR run on the 5' RACE reads, TCRdb lists one record per CDR3 protein. The sample contains about 55,000 distinct CDR3 sequences, more than 8% of which appear only once. Whole-study results and caveats: Contracting CD4+ clones were located mainly in CM and EM, and CD8+ clones in EMRA. Prior to infection, memory already included some responding clones, suggesting cross-reactive memory joined.

V was shortened by 4 bases and J by 4 bases, with 17 bases between the two germline ends. The CDR3 is made up of 16 amino acids. Germline assignment: CDR1 LGHNA and CDR2 YNFKEQ. This chain uses TRBV4-2 with TRBJ2-1, with TRBD2 as a possible D gene (7 bases). Input material: PBMCs or a T cell subset sorted from them (not recorded which). This sequence originates from a man aged 18-30 years who had mild COVID-19 (a few samples of this study predate the infection). Cell type and time point are not known. CDR3 loop: CASSPPGGGGYNEQFF. The CDR3 DNA is TGTGCCAGCAGCCCTCCGGGGGGCGGGGGTTACAATGAGCAGTTCTTC.